Below are 3 T cell receptor beta chains sequenced from a single sample in a study of blood T cell repertoires in COVID-19. Libraries were prepared by immunoSEQ multiplex PCR; TCRdb keeps only in-frame clonotypes and omits some of them. The sample lists about 220,000 clones; more than 70% were seen once. Sequenced material: peripheral blood. The receptors here all came from a human donor in a cohort sampled during active COVID-19.

The chain recombines TRBV6-6 with TRBJ2-5, with 11 nucleotides matching TRBD1. Per germline, CDR1 MNHNY and CDR2 SVGAGI (reference sequence). V was pared by 4 bases and J by 4 bases, with 2 bases of the junction left unmatched. CDR3 length equals 14 residues. CDR3 in amino acids: CASSWGQGVETQYF. The CDR3 DNA reads TGTGCCAGCAGTTGGGGACAGGGGGTAGAGACCCAGTACTTC.

The V and J genes are TRBV2 and TRBJ2-2; TRBD2 aligns across 9 bases. The CDR3 length is 14 residues. From germline, CDR1 is SNHLY and CDR2 FYNNEI. Trimming took 6 bases from V and 6 from J; bases not matched to a gene: 5. CDR3 DNA: TGTGCCAGCAGAGCTAGCGGGACCGCCGGGGAGCTGTTTTTT. It codes for CASRASGTAGELFF.

The V call is TRBV9, the J call TRBJ1-6; D call uncertain. This CDR3 is 13 amino acids long. V dropped 3 bases and J dropped 10 bases, with 11 bases sitting between them. Germline lookup yields CDR1 SGDLS and CDR2 YYNGEE. The CDR3 nucleotides are TGTGCCAGCAGCGCCGATAACTGGTCACCCCTCCACTTT. Its translation is CASSADNWSPLHF.